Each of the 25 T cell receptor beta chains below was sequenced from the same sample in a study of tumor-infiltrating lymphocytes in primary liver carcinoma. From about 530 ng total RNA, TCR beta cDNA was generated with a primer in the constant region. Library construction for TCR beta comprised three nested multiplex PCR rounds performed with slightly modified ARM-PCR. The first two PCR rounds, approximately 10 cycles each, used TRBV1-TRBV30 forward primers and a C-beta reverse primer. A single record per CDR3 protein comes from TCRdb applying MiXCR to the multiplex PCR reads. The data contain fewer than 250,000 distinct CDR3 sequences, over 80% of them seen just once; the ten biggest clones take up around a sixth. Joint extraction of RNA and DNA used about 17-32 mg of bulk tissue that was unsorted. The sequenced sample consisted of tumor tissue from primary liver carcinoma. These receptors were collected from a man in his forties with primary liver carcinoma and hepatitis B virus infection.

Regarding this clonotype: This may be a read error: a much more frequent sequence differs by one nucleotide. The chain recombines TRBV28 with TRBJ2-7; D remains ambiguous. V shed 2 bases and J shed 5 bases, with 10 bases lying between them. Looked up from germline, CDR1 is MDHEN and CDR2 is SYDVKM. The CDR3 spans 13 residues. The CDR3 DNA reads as TGTGCCAGCAGTTTAGTGGGTTCCAACGAGCAGTACTTC. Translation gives CASSLVGSNEQYF.

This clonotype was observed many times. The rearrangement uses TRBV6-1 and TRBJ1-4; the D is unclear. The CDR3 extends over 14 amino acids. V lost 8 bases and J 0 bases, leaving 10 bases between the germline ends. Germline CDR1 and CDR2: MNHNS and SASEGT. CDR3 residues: CASAIGTTNEKLFF. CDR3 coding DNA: TGTGCCAGCGCTATCGGTACAACTAATGAAAAACTGTTTTTT.

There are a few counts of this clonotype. CDR3 DNA: TGCGCCAGCAGCCAAGATAGTGGGGCGGGAAACGAGCAGTACTTC. Its protein is CASSQDSGAGNEQYF. V is TRBV4-3 and J is TRBJ2-7; maybe TRBD2 (6 bases). Per the germline V gene, CDR1 is LGHNA and CDR2 is YSLEER. V was trimmed by 0 bases and J by 5 bases, leaving 14 bases between them. The CDR3 has 15 residues.

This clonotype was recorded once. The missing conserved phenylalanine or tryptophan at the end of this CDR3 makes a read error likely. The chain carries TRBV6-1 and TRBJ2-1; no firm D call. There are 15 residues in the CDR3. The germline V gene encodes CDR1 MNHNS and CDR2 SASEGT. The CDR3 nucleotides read TGTGCCAGTAGTGAAGAATTAGCAGGCTTATATGAGCAGTTCTCC. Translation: CASSEELAGLYEQFS.

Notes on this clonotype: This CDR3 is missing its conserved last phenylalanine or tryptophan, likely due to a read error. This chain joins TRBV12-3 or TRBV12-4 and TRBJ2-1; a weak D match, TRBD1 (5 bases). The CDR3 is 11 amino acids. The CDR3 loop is CASSAGIGQFL. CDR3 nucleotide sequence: TGTGCTAGCAGTGCAGGGATAGGGCAGTTCTTA.

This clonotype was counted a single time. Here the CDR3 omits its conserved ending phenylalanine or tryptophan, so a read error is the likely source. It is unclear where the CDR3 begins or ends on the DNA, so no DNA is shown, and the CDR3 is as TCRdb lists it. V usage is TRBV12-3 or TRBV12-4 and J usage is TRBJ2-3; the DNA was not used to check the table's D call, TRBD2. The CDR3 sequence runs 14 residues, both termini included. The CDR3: CAIRRGRASGTLYL.

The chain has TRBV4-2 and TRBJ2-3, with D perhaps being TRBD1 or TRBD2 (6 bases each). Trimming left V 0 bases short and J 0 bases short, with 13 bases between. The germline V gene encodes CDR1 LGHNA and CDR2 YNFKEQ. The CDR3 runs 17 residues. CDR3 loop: CASSQEWGATSTDTQYF. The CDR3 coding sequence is TGTGCCAGCAGCCAAGAGTGGGGGGCAACTAGCACAGATACGCAGTATTTT.

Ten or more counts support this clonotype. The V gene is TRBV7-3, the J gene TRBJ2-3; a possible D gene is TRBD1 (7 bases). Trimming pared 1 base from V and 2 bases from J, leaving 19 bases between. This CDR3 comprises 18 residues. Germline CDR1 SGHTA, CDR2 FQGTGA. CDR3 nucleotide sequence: TGTGCCAGCAGCTTAATGGGGGGACAGCCGCCATACACAGATACGCAGTATTTT. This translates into CASSLMGGQPPYTDTQYF.

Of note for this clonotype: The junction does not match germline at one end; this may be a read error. The DNA of the CDR3 is TGCAGCGGAACGCGGACAGGGGGCTACAATGAGCAGCTCTTC. It yields the protein CSGTRTGGYNEQLF. The chain employs TRBV29-1 and TRBJ2-1, with 11 bases identical to TRBD1. Germline assignment: CDR1 SQVTM and CDR2 ANQGSEA. This CDR3 region has 14 residues.

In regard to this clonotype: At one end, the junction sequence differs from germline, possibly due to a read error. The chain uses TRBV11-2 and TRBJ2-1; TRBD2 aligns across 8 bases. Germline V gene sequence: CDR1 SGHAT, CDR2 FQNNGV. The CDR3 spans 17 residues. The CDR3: CTSRLDRGGRFNNEQFF. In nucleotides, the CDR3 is TGTACCAGCAGGTTAGATAGGGGCGGGAGGTTCAACAATGAGCAGTTCTTC.

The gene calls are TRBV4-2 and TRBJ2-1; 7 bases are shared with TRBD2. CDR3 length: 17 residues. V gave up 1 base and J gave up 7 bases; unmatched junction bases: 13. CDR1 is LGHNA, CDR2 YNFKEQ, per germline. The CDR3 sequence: CASSQVSAGYMRNEQFF. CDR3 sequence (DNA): TGTGCCAGCAGCCAAGTTTCAGCGGGATATATGAGGAATGAGCAGTTCTTC.

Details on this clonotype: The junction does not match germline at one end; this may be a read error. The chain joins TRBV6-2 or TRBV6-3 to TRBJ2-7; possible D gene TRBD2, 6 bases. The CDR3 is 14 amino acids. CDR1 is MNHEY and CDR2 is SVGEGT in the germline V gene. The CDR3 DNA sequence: TGTGCCAACAGTTACGATGGACTATCCTACGAGCAGTACTTC. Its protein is CANSYDGLSYEQYF.

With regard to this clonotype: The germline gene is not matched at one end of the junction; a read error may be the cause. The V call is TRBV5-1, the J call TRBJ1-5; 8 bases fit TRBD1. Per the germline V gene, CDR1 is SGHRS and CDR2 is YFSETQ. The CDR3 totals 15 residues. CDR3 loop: CASSAEGTGSQPQDF. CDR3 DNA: TGCGCCAGCAGCGCCGAGGGGACAGGCAGTCAGCCCCAGGATTTT.

The DNA for the CDR3 is TGCAGCGTTTCACCCCTGTCCGGGGTAGATACGCAGTATTTT. Translating it yields CSVSPLSGVDTQYF. The chain has TRBV29-1 and TRBJ2-3; D might be TRBD2 (5 bases). The V and J ends lost 5 bases and 5 bases respectively, with 17 bases between them. The V gene's germline CDR1 is SQVTM and CDR2 ANQGSEA. The length of the CDR3 is 14 residues.

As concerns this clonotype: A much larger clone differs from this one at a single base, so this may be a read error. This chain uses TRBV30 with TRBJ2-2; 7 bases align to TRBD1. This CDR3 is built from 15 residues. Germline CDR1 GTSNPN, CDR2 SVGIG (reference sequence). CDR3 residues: CTWSPGQMNTGELFF. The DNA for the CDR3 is TGTACCTGGAGTCCGGGACAGATGAACACCGGGGAGCTGTTTTTT. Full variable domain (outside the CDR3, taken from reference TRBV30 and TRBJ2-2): SQTIHQWPATLVQPVGSPLSLECTVEGTSNPNLYWYRQAAGRGLQLLFYSVGIGQISSEVPQNLSASRPQDRQFILSSKKLLLSDSGFYLCTWSPGQMNTGELFFGEGSRLTVL.

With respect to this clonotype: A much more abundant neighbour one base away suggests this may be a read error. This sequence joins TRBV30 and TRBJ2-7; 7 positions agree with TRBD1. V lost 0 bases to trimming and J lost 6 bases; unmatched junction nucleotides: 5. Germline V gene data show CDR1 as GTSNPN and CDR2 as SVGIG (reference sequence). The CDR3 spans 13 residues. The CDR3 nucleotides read TGTGCCTGGAGTGTACAGGGGCCCTGCGAGCAGTACTTC. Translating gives CAWSVQGPCEQYF. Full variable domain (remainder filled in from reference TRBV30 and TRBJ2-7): SQTIHQWPATLVQPVGSPLSLECTVEGTSNPNLYWYRQAAGRGLQLLFYSVGIGQISSEVPQNLSASRPQDRQFILSSKKLLLSDSGFYLCAWSVQGPCEQYFGPGTRLTVT.

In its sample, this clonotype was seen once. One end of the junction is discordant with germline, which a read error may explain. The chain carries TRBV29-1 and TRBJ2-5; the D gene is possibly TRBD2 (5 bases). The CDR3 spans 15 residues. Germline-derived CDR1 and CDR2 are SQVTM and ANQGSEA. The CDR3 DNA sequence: TGCAGTGTTGAATCCGCGGCGGGTAAATCGGGGACCCAGTACTTC. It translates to CSVESAAGKSGTQYF.

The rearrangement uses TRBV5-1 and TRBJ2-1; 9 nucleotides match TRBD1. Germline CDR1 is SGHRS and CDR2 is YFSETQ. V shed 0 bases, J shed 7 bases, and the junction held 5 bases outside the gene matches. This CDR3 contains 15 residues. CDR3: CASSLGGQGMNEQFF. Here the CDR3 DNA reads TGCGCCAGCAGCTTGGGCGGACAGGGGATGAATGAGCAGTTCTTC.

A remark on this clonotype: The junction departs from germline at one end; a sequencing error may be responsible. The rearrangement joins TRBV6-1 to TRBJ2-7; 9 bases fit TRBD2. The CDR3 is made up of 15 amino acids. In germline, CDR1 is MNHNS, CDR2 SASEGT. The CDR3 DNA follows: TGTGACAGCACGAGTAGCGGGAGCCCTACCTACGAGCAGTACTTC. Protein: CDSTSSGSPTYEQYF.

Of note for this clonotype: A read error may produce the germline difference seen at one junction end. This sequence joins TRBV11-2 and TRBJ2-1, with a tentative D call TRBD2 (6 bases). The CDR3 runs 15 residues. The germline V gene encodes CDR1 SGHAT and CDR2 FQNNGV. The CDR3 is CAISPDGSAYNKQLF. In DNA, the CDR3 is TGTGCCATCAGCCCCGACGGGAGTGCCTACAATAAGCAGTTATTC.

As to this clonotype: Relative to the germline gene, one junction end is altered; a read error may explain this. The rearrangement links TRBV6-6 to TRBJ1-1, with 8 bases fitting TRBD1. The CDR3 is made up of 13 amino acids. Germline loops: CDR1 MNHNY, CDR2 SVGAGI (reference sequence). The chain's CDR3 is CACSTGGDTEGFF. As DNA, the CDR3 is TGTGCCTGCAGCACAGGGGGGGATACTGAAGGTTTCTTT.

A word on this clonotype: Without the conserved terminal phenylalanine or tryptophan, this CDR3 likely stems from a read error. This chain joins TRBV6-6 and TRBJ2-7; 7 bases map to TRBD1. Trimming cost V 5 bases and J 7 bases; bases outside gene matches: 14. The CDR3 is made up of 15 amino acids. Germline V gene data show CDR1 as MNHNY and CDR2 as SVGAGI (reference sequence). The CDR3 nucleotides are TGTGCCAGCAGTCCGCGACAGGGACCGTTCTATGAGCAGTACTTG. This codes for CASSPRQGPFYEQYL.

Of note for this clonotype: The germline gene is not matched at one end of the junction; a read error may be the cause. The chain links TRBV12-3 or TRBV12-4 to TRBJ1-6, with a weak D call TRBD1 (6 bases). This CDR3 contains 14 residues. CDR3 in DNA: TGTGCTAGCAGTCTCGGGACATGGCGGTCACCCCTCCACTTT. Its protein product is CASSLGTWRSPLHF.

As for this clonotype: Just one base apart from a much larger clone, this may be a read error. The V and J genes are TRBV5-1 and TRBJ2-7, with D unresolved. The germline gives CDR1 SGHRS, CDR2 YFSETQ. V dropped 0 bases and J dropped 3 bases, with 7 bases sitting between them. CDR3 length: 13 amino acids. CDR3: CASSLEVGYEQYF. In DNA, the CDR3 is TGCGCCAGCAGCTTGGAGGTCGGCTACGAGCAGTACTTC.

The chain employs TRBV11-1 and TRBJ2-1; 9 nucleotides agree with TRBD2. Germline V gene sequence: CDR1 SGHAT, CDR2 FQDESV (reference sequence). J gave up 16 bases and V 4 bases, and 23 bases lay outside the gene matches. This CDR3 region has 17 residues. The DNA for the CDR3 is TGTGCCAGCAGCTCCCCCTCGACTAGCGGAAGTCGAAATGAGAAATTCTTC. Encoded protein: CASSSPSTSGSRNEKFF.